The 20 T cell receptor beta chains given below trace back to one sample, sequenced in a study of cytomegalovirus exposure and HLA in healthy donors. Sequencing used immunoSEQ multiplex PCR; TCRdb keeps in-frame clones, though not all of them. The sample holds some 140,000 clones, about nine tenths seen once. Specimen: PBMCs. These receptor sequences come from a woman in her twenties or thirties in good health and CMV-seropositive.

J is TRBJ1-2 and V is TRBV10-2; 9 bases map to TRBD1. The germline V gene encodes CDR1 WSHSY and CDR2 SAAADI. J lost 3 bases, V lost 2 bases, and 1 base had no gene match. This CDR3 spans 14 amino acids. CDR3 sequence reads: CASSEGTGYYGYTF. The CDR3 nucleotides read TGCGCCAGCAGTGAGGGGACAGGGTACTATGGCTACACCTTC.

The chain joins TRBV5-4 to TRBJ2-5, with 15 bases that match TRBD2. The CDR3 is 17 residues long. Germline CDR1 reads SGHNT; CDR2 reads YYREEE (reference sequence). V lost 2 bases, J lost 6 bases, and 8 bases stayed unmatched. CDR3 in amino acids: CASSFRGLAGGPKTQYF. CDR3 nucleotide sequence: TGTGCCAGCAGCTTCCGAGGACTAGCGGGGGGGCCAAAGACCCAGTACTTC.

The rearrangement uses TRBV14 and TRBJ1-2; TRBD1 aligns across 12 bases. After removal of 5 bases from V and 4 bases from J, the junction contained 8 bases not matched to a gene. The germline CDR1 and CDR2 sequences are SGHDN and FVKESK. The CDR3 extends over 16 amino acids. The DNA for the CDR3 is TGTGCCAGCAGCGCTAAAGGGACAGGGGGCACCTATGGCTACACCTTC. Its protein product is CASSAKGTGGTYGYTF.

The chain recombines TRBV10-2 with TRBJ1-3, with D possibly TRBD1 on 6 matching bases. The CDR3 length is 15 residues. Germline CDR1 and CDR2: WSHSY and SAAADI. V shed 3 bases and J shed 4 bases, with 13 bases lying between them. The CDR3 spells CASSEGRGWGNTIYF. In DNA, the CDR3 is TGCGCCAGCAGTGAAGGCAGGGGCTGGGGAAACACCATATATTTT.

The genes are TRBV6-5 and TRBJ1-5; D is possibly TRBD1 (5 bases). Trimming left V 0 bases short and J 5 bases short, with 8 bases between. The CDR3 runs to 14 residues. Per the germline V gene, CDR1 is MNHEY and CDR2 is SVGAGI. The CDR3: CASSYSGTYQPQHF. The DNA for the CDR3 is TGTGCCAGCAGTTACTCAGGGACTTATCAGCCCCAGCATTTT.

The CDR3 DNA sequence: TGTGCCAGCAGGCGGGGGACCATTGAAAAACTGTTTTTT. The encoded protein is CASRRGTIEKLFF. This chain links TRBV28 with TRBJ1-4, with D tentatively TRBD1 (5 bases). CDR3 length equals 13 residues. V gave up 6 bases and J gave up 7 bases, with 12 bases separating them. The germline gives CDR1 MDHEN, CDR2 SYDVKM. The full variable domain, rest sourced from reference TRBV28 and TRBJ1-4, is DVKVTQSSRYLVKRTGEKVFLECVQDMDHENMFWYRQDPGLGLRLIYFSYDVKMKEKGDIPEGYSVSREKKERFSLILESASTNQTSMYLCASRRGTIEKLFFGSGTQLSVL.

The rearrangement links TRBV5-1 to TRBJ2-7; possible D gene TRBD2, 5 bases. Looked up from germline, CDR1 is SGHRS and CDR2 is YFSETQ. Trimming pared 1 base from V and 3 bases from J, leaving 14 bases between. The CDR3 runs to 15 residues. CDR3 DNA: TGCGCCAGCAGCTTGACCGGGAACGGCGGCTACGAGCAGTACTTC. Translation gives CASSLTGNGGYEQYF.

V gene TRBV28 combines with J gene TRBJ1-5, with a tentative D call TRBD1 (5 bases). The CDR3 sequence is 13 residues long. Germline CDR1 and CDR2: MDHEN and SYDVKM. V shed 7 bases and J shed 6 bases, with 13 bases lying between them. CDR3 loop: CASTYSGGQPQHF. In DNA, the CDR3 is TGTGCCAGCACATACAGCGGGGGTCAGCCCCAGCATTTT.

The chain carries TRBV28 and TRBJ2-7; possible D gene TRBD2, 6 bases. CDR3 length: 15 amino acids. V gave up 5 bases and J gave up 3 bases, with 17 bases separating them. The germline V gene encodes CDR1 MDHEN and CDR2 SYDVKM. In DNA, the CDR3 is TGTGCCAGCAGTCCACCGGGCGGGATCGACTACGAGCAGTACTTC. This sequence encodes CASSPPGGIDYEQYF.

CDR3 region: CASRSGEVPLHF. The CDR3 nucleotides are TGTGCCAGCAGATCGGGGGAAGTACCCCTCCACTTT. This chain connects TRBV28 to TRBJ1-6; the D gene is possibly TRBD1 (5 bases). From germline, CDR1 is MDHEN and CDR2 SYDVKM. This CDR3 is 12 amino acids long. The V and J ends lost 6 bases and 12 bases respectively, with 12 bases between them.

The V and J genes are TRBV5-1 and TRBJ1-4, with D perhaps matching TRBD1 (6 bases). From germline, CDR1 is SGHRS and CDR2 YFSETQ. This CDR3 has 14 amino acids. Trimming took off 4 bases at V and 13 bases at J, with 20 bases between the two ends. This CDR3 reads CASSPDSPARRLFF. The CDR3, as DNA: TGCGCCAGCAGCCCGGACAGTCCCGCGAGGAGACTGTTTTTT.

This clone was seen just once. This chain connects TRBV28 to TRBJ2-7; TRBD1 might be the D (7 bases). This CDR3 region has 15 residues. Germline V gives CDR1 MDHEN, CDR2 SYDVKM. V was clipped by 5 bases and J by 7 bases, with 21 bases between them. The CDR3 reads CASSPGDSRTGEQYF. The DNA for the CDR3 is TGTGCCAGCAGTCCGGGGGACAGTAGGACGGGGGAGCAGTACTTC.

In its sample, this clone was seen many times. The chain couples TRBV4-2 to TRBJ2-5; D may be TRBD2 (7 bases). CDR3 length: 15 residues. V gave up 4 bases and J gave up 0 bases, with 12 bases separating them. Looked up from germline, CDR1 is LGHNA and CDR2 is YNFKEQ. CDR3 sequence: CASSRGAGDQETQYF. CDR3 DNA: TGTGCCAGCAGCCGGGGGGCGGGGGACCAAGAGACCCAGTACTTC.

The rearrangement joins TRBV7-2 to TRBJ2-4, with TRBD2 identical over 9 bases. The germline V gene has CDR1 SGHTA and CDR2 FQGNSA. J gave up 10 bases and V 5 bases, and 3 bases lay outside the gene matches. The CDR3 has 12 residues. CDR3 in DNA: TGTGCCAGCAGCCCTAGCGGGGTGATTCAGTACTTC. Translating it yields CASSPSGVIQYF.

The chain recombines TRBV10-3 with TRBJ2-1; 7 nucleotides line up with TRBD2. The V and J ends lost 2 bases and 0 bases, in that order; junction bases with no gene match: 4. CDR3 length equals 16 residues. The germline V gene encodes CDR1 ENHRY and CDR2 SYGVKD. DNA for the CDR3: TGTGCCATCAGTGAGGATCCTAGCGGCTCCTACAATGAGCAGTTCTTC. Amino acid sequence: CAISEDPSGSYNEQFF.

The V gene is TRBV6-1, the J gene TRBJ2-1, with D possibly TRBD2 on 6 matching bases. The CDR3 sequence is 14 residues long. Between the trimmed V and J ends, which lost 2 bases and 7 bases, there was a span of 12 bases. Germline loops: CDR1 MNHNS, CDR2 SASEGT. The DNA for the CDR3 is TGTGCCAGCAGTGAACGAGGGAGGAGGAATGAGCAGTTCTTC. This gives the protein CASSERGRRNEQFF.

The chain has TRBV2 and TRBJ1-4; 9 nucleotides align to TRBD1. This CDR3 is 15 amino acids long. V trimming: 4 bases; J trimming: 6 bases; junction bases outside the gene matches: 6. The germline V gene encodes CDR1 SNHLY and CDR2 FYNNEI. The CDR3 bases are TGTGCCAGCAGTGCTTCCGGGACAGGGCATGAAAAACTGTTTTTT. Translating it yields CASSASGTGHEKLFF.

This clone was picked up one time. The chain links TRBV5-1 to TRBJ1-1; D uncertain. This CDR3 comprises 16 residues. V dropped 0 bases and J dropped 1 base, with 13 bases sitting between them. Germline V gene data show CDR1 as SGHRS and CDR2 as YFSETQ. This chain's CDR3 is CASSLGTVISNTEAFF. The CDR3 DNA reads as TGCGCCAGCAGCTTGGGAACAGTAATCTCGAACACTGAAGCTTTCTTT.

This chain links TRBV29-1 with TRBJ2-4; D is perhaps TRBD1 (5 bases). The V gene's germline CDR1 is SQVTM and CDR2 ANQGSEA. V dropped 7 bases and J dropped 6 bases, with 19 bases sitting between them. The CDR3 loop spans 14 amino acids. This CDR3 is CSAAPGRQINIQYF. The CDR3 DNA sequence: TGCAGCGCTGCACCCGGACGACAGATAAACATTCAGTACTTC.

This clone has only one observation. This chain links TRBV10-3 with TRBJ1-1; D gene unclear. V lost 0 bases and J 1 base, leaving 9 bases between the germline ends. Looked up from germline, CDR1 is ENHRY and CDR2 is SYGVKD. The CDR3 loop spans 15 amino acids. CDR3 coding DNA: TGTGCCATCAGTGAGTCTCGGGTCGGGAACACTGAAGCTTTCTTT. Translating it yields CAISESRVGNTEAFF.